The 13 T cell receptor beta chains below come from one sample, sequenced in a study of yellow fever vaccine responses in identical twins. TCRdb redid the calling of the RT-PCR reads with MiXCR, one entry per CDR3 protein. The sample lists 13,000 or so distinct CDR3 sequences; roughly 81% were seen once. The starting material was T cells from blood (PBMCs), unsorted or a sorted subset (not recorded which), obtained before or after yellow fever vaccination (not recorded which). Receptors were obtained from a woman between 18 and 29 years old who received the yellow fever vaccine.

The chain joins TRBV21-1 to TRBJ2-7; the D call in the table, TRBD1, was not verified against the DNA. TRBV21-1 is a pseudogene locus. The CDR3 consists of 13 residues. The CDR3 nucleotides are TGTGCCAGCAGCAGCGCCACGGACTACGAGCAGTACTTC. It is translated as CASSSATDYEQYF.

The rearrangement links TRBV18 to TRBJ1-3; D gene unclear. V lost 3 bases and J 0 bases, leaving 9 bases between the germline ends. The CDR3 runs 15 residues. CDR1 is KGHSH, CDR2 LQKENI, per germline. The chain's CDR3 is CASSPQADSGNTIYF. CDR3 nucleotide sequence: TGTGCCAGCTCACCTCAAGCGGACTCTGGAAACACCATATATTTT. The whole variable domain, remainder taken from reference TRBV18 and TRBJ1-3, is NAGVMQNPRHLVRRRGQEARLRCSPMKGHSHVYWYRQLPEEGLKFMVYLQKENIIDESGMPKERFSAEFPKEGPSILRIQQVVRGDSAAYFCASSPQADSGNTIYFGEGSWLTVV.

V and J are TRBV12-3 or TRBV12-4 and TRBJ2-3; possibly TRBD1 for D (7 bases). CDR3 length equals 13 residues. Trimming stripped 7 bases from V and 4 bases from J, with 12 bases between. The CDR3 loop reads CASTSRGADTQYF. The CDR3 nucleotides read TGTGCCAGCACCAGCAGGGGGGCAGATACGCAGTATTTT.

The V gene is TRBV27, the J gene TRBJ2-3; 10 bases match TRBD1. From germline, CDR1 is MNHEY and CDR2 SMNVEV (reference sequence). This CDR3 is 18 amino acids long. J was trimmed by 4 bases and V by 0 bases; bases with no gene match: 10. The CDR3: CASSLSIPGQGRSDTQYF. The CDR3 DNA follows: TGTGCCAGCAGTTTATCGATACCGGGACAGGGGCGTTCAGATACGCAGTATTTT.

The chain carries TRBV6-5 and TRBJ1-3; TRBD1 might be the D (6 bases). The CDR3 runs 15 residues. Trimming left V 1 base short and J 2 bases short, with 9 bases between. Germline CDR1 and CDR2: MNHEY and SVGAGI. The CDR3 region is CASSYYTGTGNTIYF. The DNA of the CDR3 is TGTGCCAGCAGTTACTATACAGGGACTGGAAACACCATATATTTT.

In regard to this clonotype: The germline gene is not matched at one end of the junction; a read error may be the cause. The rearrangement links TRBV5-4 to TRBJ2-7; 7 bases map to TRBD1. The length of the CDR3 is 14 residues. Germline values: CDR1 SGHNT, CDR2 YYREEE (reference sequence). CDR3 region: CASSNTDRVYEQSF. The CDR3 DNA sequence: TGTGCCAGCAGCAACACCGACAGGGTCTACGAGCAGTCCTTC.

This sequence joins TRBV6-2 or TRBV6-3 and TRBJ2-3, with D perhaps TRBD1 or TRBD2 (6 bases each). The CDR3 runs 14 residues. Per germline, CDR1 MNHEY and CDR2 SVGEGT. Deletions cut 6 bases from V and 6 bases from J, with 16 bases between. The CDR3 spells CASSYTWGADTQYF. The DNA of the CDR3 is TGTGCCAGCAGCTACACTTGGGGGGCCGATACGCAGTATTTT.

The chain employs TRBV28 and TRBJ2-3; D is unresolved. The CDR3 is 16 residues long. Germline V CDR1 and CDR2: MDHEN, SYDVKM. Between the trimmed V and J ends, which lost 3 bases and 2 bases, there was a span of 15 bases. CDR3 in DNA: TGTGCCAGCAGTTTTCTCCCTAACAGTTCCACAGATACGCAGTATTTT. Its protein is CASSFLPNSSTDTQYF.

This clonotype was detected a few times. This chain connects TRBV10-1 to TRBJ1-1; maybe TRBD1 (6 bases). The germline V and J ends were trimmed by 6 bases and 4 bases, with 12 bases remaining between them. The CDR3 is made up of 13 amino acids. Germline CDR1 WNHNN, CDR2 SYGVQD (reference sequence). The CDR3, as DNA: TGCGCCAGCAGCGGGGGGGCGAGCACTGAAGCTTTCTTT. This translates into CASSGGASTEAFF.

This chain uses TRBV29-1 with TRBJ2-3; D assignment may be TRBD1 or TRBD2 (6 bases each). Trimming cost V 6 bases and J 3 bases, with 13 bases left between them. Germline CDR1 is SQVTM and CDR2 is ANQGSEA. The CDR3 runs 13 residues. CDR3 DNA sequence: TGCAGCGTCAATGGGGGGCGGACAGATACGCAGTATTTT. It yields the protein CSVNGGRTDTQYF.

CDR3 in DNA: TGTGCCATCAGTACTGATTTCTACGAGCAGTACTTC. Its protein product is CAISTDFYEQYF. The chain is built from TRBV10-3 and TRBJ2-7, with unresolved D. The CDR3 extends over 12 amino acids. The V gene lost 5 bases and the J gene lost 3 bases, with 8 bases spanning the gap. CDR1 ENHRY and CDR2 SYGVKD come from the germline V gene.

The chain uses TRBV29-1 and TRBJ2-3; 8 bases agree with TRBD2. Trimming took 6 bases from V and 4 from J; bases not matched to a gene: 6. CDR3 length: 13 amino acids. Germline CDR1 SQVTM, CDR2 ANQGSEA. CDR3 sequence: CSVIPSGSDTQYF. The CDR3 nucleotides are TGCAGCGTCATACCTAGCGGGTCAGATACGCAGTATTTT.

The genes are TRBV4-3 and TRBJ2-1, with 8 bases fitting TRBD2. The germline CDR1 and CDR2 sequences are LGHNA and YSLEER. The CDR3 is 17 residues long. The V gene end was trimmed by 0 bases and the J gene end by 9 bases; junction bases not matched to a gene: 13. Here the CDR3 DNA reads TGCGCCAGCAGCCAAGATAGACGAGCGGGAGCCTCGAGTGAGCAGTTCTTC. This sequence encodes CASSQDRRAGASSEQFF.